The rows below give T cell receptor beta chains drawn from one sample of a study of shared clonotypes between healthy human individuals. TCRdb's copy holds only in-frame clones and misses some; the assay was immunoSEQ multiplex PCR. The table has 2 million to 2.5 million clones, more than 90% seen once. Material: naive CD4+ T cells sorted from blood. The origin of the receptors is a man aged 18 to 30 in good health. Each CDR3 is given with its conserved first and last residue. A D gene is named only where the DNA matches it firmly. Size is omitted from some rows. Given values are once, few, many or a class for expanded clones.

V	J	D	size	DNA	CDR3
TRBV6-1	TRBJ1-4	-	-	TGTGCCAGCGGAGTGAGAGGCGCGGGGGGAAAACTGTTTTTT	CASGVRGAGGKLFF
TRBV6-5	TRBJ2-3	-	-	TGTGCCAGCAGTACGGGACGGTTCACAGATACGCAGTATTTT	CASSTGRFTDTQYF
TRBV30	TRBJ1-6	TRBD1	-	TGTGCCTGGAGTGTAAACAGGGGTCGACATTCACCCCTCCACTTT	CAWSVNRGRHSPLHF
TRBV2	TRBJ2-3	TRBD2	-	TGTGCCAGCAGGCTCGGACTAGCGGGGGGACGGGGTACGCAGTATTTT	CASRLGLAGGRGTQYF
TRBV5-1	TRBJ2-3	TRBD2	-	TGCGCCAGCAGCTCCACTAGCGGGACAGATACGCAGTATTTT	CASSSTSGTDTQYF
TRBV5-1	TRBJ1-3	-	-	TGCGCCAGCAGCCCAGACCCATTGGGGGGAAACACCATATATTTT	CASSPDPLGGNTIYF
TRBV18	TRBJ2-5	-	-	TGTGCCAGCTCACCACTTGCGGGAGAGACCCAGTACTTC	CASSPLAGETQYF
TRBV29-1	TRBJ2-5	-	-	TGCAGCGTTGAGACTACCCTGGGGGAGACCCAGTACTTC	CSVETTLGETQYF
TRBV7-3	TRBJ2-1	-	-	TGTGCCAGCAGCCCCCCGGGCGCTGACAGCGAGCAGTTCTTC	CASSPPGADSEQFF
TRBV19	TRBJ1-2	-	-	TGTGCCAGTTCAGACGGGAACTATGGCTACACCTTC	CASSDGNYGYTF
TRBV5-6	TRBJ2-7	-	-	TGTGCCAGCACCTCGGCGAGTGGGCCCTACGAGCAGTACTTC	CASTSASGPYEQYF
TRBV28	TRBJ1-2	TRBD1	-	TGTGCCAGCACCGGGACAGTGGTTGGCTACACCTTC	CASTGTVVGYTF
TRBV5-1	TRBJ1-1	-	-	TGCGCCAGCAGCTTGGAAGATCCCCGGACTGAAGCTTTCTTT	CASSLEDPRTEAFF
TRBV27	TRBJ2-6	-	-	TGTGCCAGCAGCCCTGGGACCCTCAGCTCTGGGGCCAACGTCCTGACTTTC	CASSPGTLSSGANVLTF
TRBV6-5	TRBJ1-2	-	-	TGTGCCAGCAGAAGTAACTATGGCTACACCTTC	CASRSNYGYTF
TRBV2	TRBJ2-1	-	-	TGTGCCAGCAGTGATGATAGGAATGAGCAGTTCTTC	CASSDDRNEQFF
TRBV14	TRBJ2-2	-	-	TGTGCCAGCAGCCAATTTGGGGGGTTGAACACCGGGGAGCTGTTTTTT	CASSQFGGLNTGELFF
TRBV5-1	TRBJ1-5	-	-	TGCGCCAGCAGCTTGACCCCAGGGGACCATCAGCCCCAGCATTTT	CASSLTPGDHQPQHF
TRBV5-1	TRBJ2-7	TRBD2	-	TGCGCCAGCAGCTTGGAGGGTAGCGGGGGTTACGAGCAGTACTTC	CASSLEGSGGYEQYF
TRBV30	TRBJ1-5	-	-	TGTGCCTGGAGTCGGGAAAGCAATCAGCCCCAGCATTTT	CAWSRESNQPQHF
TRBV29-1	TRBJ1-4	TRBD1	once	TGCAGCGTGGGGACAGGTTTAAATGAAAAACTGTTTTTT	CSVGTGLNEKLFF
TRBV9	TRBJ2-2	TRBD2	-	TGTGCCAGCAGCGTAGCGGCTAGCGGAGCGAACACCGGGGAGCTGTTTTTT	CASSVAASGANTGELFF
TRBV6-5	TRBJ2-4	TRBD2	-	TGTGCCAGCAAGCGGGATGCCAAAAACATTCAGTACTTC	CASKRDAKNIQYF
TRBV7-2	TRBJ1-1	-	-	TGTGCCAGCAGCCGTCCAGGGTTCAACACTGAAGCTTTCTTT	CASSRPGFNTEAFF
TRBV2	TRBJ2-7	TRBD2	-	TGTGCCACCCGCGGGGGGGCGGTAGGCGAGCAGTACTTC	CATRGGAVGEQYF